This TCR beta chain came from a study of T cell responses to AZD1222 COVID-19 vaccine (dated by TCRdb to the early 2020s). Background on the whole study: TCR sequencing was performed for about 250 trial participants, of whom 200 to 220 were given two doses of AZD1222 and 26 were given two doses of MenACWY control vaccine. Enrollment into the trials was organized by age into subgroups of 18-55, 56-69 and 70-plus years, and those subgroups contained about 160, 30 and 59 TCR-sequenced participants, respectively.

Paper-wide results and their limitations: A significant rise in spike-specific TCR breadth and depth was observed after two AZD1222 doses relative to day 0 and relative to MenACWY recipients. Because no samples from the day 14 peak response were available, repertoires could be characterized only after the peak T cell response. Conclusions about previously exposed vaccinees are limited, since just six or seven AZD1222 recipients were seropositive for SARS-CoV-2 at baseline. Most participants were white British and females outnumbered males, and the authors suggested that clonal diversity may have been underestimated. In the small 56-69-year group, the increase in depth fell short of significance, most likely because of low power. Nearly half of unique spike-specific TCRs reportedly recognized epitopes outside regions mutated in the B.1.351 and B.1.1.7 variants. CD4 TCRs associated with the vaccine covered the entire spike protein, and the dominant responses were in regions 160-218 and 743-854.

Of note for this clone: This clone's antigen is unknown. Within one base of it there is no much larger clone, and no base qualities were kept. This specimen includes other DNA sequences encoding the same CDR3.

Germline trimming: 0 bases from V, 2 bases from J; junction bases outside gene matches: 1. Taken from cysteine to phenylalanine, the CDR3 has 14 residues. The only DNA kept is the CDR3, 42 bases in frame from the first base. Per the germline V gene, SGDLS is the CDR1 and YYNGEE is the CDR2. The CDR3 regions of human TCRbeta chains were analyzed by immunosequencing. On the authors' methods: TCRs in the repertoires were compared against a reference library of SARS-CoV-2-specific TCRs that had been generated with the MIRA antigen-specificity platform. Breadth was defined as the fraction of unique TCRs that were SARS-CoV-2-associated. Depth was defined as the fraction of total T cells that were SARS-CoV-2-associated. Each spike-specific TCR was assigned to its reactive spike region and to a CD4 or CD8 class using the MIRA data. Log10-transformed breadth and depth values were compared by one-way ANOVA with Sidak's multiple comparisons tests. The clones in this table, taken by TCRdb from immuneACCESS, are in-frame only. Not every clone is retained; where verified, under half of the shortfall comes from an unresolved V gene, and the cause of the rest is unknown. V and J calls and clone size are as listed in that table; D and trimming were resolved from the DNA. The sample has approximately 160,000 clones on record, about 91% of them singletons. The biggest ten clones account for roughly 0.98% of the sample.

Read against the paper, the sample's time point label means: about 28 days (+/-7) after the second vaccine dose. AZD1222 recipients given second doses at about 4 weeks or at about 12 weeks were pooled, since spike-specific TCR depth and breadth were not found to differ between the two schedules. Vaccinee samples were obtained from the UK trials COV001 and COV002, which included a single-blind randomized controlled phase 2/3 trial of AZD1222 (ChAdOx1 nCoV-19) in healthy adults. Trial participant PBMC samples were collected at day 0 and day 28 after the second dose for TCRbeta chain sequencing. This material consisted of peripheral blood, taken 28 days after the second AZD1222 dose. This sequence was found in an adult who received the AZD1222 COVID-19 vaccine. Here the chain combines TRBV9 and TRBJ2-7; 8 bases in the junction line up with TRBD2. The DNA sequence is TGTGCCAGCAGCGTAGGCGGGGGGCCCTACGAGCAGTACTTC. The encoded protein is CASSVGGGPYEQYF.